The sequence of this T cell receptor (beta chain) was determined in a study of blood T cell repertoires in COVID-19. Seattle patient enrollment occurred during active infection, with longitudinal follow-up thereafter. Germline lookup yields CDR1 SGDLS and CDR2 YYNGEE. CDR3 length: 14 amino acids. V lost 3 bases and J lost 6; bases outside the gene matches: 3. Using immunoSEQ multiplex PCR, the repertoire was profiled, and TCRdb retains in-frame clones only, with some absent. The table shows some 200,000 clones, with about four fifths occurring only once. This TCR was sampled from an elderly woman with COVID-19, enrolled during active disease. The material sequenced was peripheral blood. This chain connects TRBV9 to TRBJ1-4; 9 bases are shared with TRBD1. The CDR3 DNA follows: TGTGCCAGCAGCGAGGGACAGGGTGATGAAAAACTGTTTTTT. Translated: CASSEGQGDEKLFF.